A single sample gave rise to the 21 T cell receptor beta chains below, sequenced in a study of T cell changes during pregnancy in multiple sclerosis (dated by TCRdb to the late 2010s). Receptor libraries were prepared by the immunoSEQ multiplex PCR assay. The table comes from immuneACCESS by way of TCRdb, which keeps in-frame sequences with V and J called. Part of the clones is missing from these tables; in studies checked, under half for an unresolved V gene and the rest for unknown reasons. The sample records 48,000 or so clones, about 94% of which are singletons. The leading ten clones occupy roughly 0.5% of the sample. Sequenced material: CD4+ T cells from peripheral blood mononuclear cells, taken in the first trimester of pregnancy. These TCRs come from a female donor with multiple sclerosis, enrolled in a pregnancy study.

The rearrangement links TRBV27 to TRBJ2-1, with D unresolved. CDR1 is MNHEY, CDR2 SMNVEV, per germline (reference sequence). The V gene lost 6 bases and the J gene lost 9 bases, with 9 bases spanning the gap. The CDR3 extends over 11 amino acids. The CDR3 nucleotides read TGTGCCAGCAGCCGGGTGGGTGAGCAGTTCTTC. This translates into CASSRVGEQFF.

This sequence joins TRBV7-4 and TRBJ1-2; 9 nucleotides line up with TRBD1. The CDR3 consists of 18 residues. Unmatched junction bases numbered 18, after V lost 10 bases and J lost 0 bases. Germline values: CDR1 SGHVT, CDR2 SQSDAQ. The CDR3 region is CATKRGQGTLLANYGYTF. In DNA, the CDR3 is TGTGCCACCAAAAGGGGACAGGGAACCCTCCTAGCTAACTATGGCTACACCTTC.

The chain carries TRBV5-1 and TRBJ2-5, with D hard to call. Per germline, CDR1 SGHRS and CDR2 YFSETQ. V shed 2 bases and J shed 5 bases, with 7 bases lying between them. The CDR3 contains 12 residues. The CDR3 DNA sequence: TGCGCCAGCAGCTTCGAGTTGGAGACCCAGTACTTC. This sequence encodes CASSFELETQYF.

The rearrangement links TRBV5-1 to TRBJ1-5; 7 bases agree with TRBD1. V dropped 5 bases and J dropped 5; count of bases not matched to a gene: 4. Germline CDR1 is SGHRS and CDR2 is YFSETQ. The CDR3 totals 13 residues. The CDR3 DNA reads TGCGCCAGCAGTTTGAGGGGGCATCAGCCCCAGCATTTT. It yields the protein CASSLRGHQPQHF. The full variable domain, in which reference TRBV5-1 and TRBJ1-5 provide the parts outside the CDR3, is KAGVTQTPRYLIKTRGQQVTLSCSPISGHRSVSWYQQTPGQGLQFLFEYFSETQRNKGNFPGRFSGRQFSNSRSEMNVSTLELGDSALYLCASSLRGHQPQHFGDGTRLSIL.

This clone was counted a single time. The chain joins TRBV23-1 to TRBJ2-7; D is possibly TRBD1 (5 bases). TRBV23-1 belongs to the ORF category, with a function that is uncertain. This CDR3 has 14 amino acids. Deletions cut 4 bases from V and 0 bases from J, with 10 bases between. CDR3 DNA: TGCGCCAGCAGTCCTAGGGGATTCTCCTACGAGCAGTACTTC. Its translation: CASSPRGFSYEQYF.

The chain employs TRBV9 and TRBJ2-3; 8 nucleotides line up with TRBD2. This CDR3 spans 14 amino acids. V shed 0 bases, J shed 10 bases, and the junction held 7 bases outside the gene matches. In germline, CDR1 is SGDLS, CDR2 YYNGEE. CDR3 region: CASSVVSGGTPQYF. The CDR3 nucleotides read TGTGCCAGCAGCGTAGTTTCGGGGGGGACGCCGCAGTATTTT.

The CDR3 DNA is TGTGCCATCAGGCAGGGGTCCCGCTCTGGAAACACCATATATTTT. This encodes CAIRQGSRSGNTIYF. V gene TRBV10-3 combines with J gene TRBJ1-3; TRBD1 might be the D (6 bases). Germline V gives CDR1 ENHRY, CDR2 SYGVKD. This CDR3 spans 15 amino acids. The V and J ends lost 6 bases and 0 bases respectively, with 12 bases between them.

The chain couples TRBV7-8 to TRBJ2-3; D uncertain. The CDR3 is made up of 14 amino acids. Germline V CDR1 and CDR2: SGHVS, FQNEAQ. Trimming left V 5 bases short and J 2 bases short, with 11 bases between. The CDR3 DNA reads TGTGCCAGCAGCCTACCCTTTCCCACAGATACGCAGTATTTT. Residues: CASSLPFPTDTQYF.

The chain employs TRBV7-8 and TRBJ1-6, with TRBD1 matching 7 bases. The germline CDR1 and CDR2 sequences are SGHVS and FQNEAQ. CDR3 length: 14 amino acids. The V gene end was trimmed by 4 bases and the J gene end by 10 bases; junction bases not matched to a gene: 7. The CDR3 DNA reads as TGTGCCAGCAGCTCCAACACAGGGGACTCACCCCTCCACTTT. This sequence encodes CASSSNTGDSPLHF.

The V gene is TRBV2, the J gene TRBJ2-7; 9 bases match TRBD2. V shed 5 bases, J shed 6 bases, and the junction held 8 bases outside the gene matches. The CDR3 extends over 14 amino acids. Germline V lookup: CDR1 SNHLY, CDR2 FYNNEI. CDR3 in DNA: TGTGCCAGCAGTTCAACTAGCGGGCCTAGCGAGCAGTACTTC. Protein sequence: CASSSTSGPSEQYF.

The V gene is TRBV6-5, the J gene TRBJ1-6; D gene ambiguous. CDR1 MNHEY and CDR2 SVGAGI come from the germline V gene. V dropped 4 bases and J dropped 0 bases, with 7 bases sitting between them. This CDR3 has 15 amino acids. CDR3 nucleotides: TGTGCCAGCAGTTTACGGAGCTCCTATAATTCACCCCTCCACTTT. It encodes CASSLRSSYNSPLHF.

The chain recombines TRBV9 with TRBJ2-1; 11 nucleotides match TRBD2. The ends lost 0 bases at V and 8 bases at J; junction bases unmatched: 7. Germline CDR1 is SGDLS and CDR2 is YYNGEE. The CDR3 is made up of 16 amino acids. The CDR3 protein is CASSVVSSGGQDEQFF. DNA of the CDR3: TGTGCCAGCAGCGTAGTTTCTAGCGGGGGGCAGGATGAGCAGTTCTTC. Based on the CDR3 plus reference TRBV9 and TRBJ2-1, the full variable domain is DSGVTQTPKHLITATGQRVTLRCSPRSGDLSVYWYQQSLDQGLQFLIQYYNGEERAKGNILERFSAQQFPDLHSELNLSSLELGDSALYFCASSVVSSGGQDEQFFGPGTRLTVL.

CDR3 loop: CASSRDNYEQYF. In nucleotides, the CDR3 is TGTGCCAGTAGTCGCGACAACTACGAGCAGTACTTC. The V and J genes are TRBV19 and TRBJ2-7; D is ambiguous. The CDR3 totals 12 residues. Germline-derived CDR1 and CDR2 are LNHDA and SQIVND (reference sequence). The V and J ends lost 5 bases and 3 bases respectively, with 8 bases between them.

The V call is TRBV7-2, the J call TRBJ2-3; D might be TRBD2 (7 bases). The CDR3 extends over 15 amino acids. Trimming took off 5 bases at V and 1 base at J, with 13 bases between the two ends. Per germline, CDR1 SGHTA and CDR2 FQGNSA. This chain's CDR3 is CASSLSGGRTDTQYF. For the CDR3, the DNA is TGTGCCAGCAGCCTCTCGGGGGGCCGCACAGATACGCAGTATTTT.

For the CDR3, the DNA is TGTGCCTGGACCTCGGGACTAGCGGGGACAGATACGCAGTATTTT. The encoded protein is CAWTSGLAGTDTQYF. The gene calls are TRBV30 and TRBJ2-3, with 13 bases fitting TRBD2. CDR3 length equals 15 residues. The trim removed 4 bases at V and 3 bases at J, leaving 4 bases unmatched. Germline values: CDR1 GTSNPN, CDR2 SVGIG (reference sequence).

The chain carries TRBV30 and TRBJ2-7, with D possibly being TRBD1 (6 bases). V was cut by 0 bases and J by 3 bases, with 15 bases left in between. The CDR3 sequence is 15 residues long. Germline V gene sequence: CDR1 GTSNPN, CDR2 SVGIG (reference sequence). This CDR3 is CAWSVAGTILYEQYF. Written as DNA, the CDR3 is TGTGCCTGGAGTGTAGCCGGGACAATTCTCTACGAGCAGTACTTC.

The chain couples TRBV5-6 to TRBJ2-7; weak D call: TRBD1 (5 bases). V was shortened by 5 bases and J by 2 bases, with 11 bases between the two germline ends. The germline CDR1 and CDR2 sequences are SGHDT and YYEEEE. This CDR3 spans 13 amino acids. DNA for the CDR3: TGTGCCAGCAGTCCCCCAGGGCCCTACGAGCAGTACTTC. Amino acids: CASSPPGPYEQYF.

V gene TRBV19 combines with J gene TRBJ1-2; no firm D call. This CDR3 is built from 13 residues. Germline CDR1 reads LNHDA; CDR2 reads SQIVND (reference sequence). Trimming pared 7 bases from V and 3 bases from J, leaving 12 bases between. The CDR3 region is CASTERTYYGYTF. The CDR3 nucleotides are TGTGCCAGTACCGAACGGACTTACTATGGCTACACCTTC.

The chain uses TRBV7-6 and TRBJ1-6; 8 bases match TRBD1. The V gene's germline CDR1 is SGHVS and CDR2 FNYEAQ. This CDR3 spans 19 amino acids. V gave up 5 bases and J gave up 0 bases; unmatched junction bases: 12. CDR3 nucleotide sequence: TGTGCCAGCAGCCAAACCGGGACAGGTCCGAGCTCCTATAATTCACCCCTCCACTTT. Its protein product is CASSQTGTGPSSYNSPLHF.

This chain joins TRBV7-2 and TRBJ2-3; TRBD2 aligns across 7 bases. The junction had 2 bases not matched to a gene; V was cut back by 3 bases and J by 5 bases. Germline lookup yields CDR1 SGHTA and CDR2 FQGNSA. This CDR3 is built from 13 residues. For the CDR3, the DNA is TGTGCCAGCAGCTTTGGGGGGGGAGATACGCAGTATTTT. This codes for CASSFGGGDTQYF.

The V and J genes are TRBV19 and TRBJ2-7; D ambiguous. The CDR3 is made up of 16 amino acids. The germline V gene has CDR1 LNHDA and CDR2 SQIVND (reference sequence). V gave up 0 bases and J gave up 5 bases, with 17 bases separating them. The CDR3 protein is CASSIEKTAGWDEQYF. In DNA, the CDR3 is TGTGCCAGTAGTATAGAAAAAACGGCAGGATGGGACGAGCAGTACTTC.